Listed here are 18 T cell receptor beta chains from one sample, sequenced in a study of tumor and adjacent non-tumor tissue in lung cancer (dated by TCRdb to between 2018 and 2020). RNA was isolated from bulk, unsorted tissue, and RNA quality was assessed with a NanoDrop ND-1000 and an Agilent 2100. Receptor libraries were prepared by multiplex PCR. For sequencing, an Illumina HiSeq 2500 was employed. TCRbeta libraries were constructed through three rounds of nested PCR with primers (Table S4) according to protocols adapted from ARM-PCR. The raw public reads went through TCRdb reprocessing: fastp at Q25, MiXCR clone calling, in-frame beta chains kept. Entries that share a CDR3 protein sequence are merged under the most common genes and DNA. The sample profile shows 69,000 or so distinct CDR3 sequences; approximately 73% of them were found once. The biggest ten clones account for about 28% of the sample.

The source material was lung tumor tissue. These receptors came from a man aged 60 to 75 with non-small cell lung cancer.

Turning to this clonotype: A read error may produce the germline difference seen at one junction end. The gene calls are TRBV29-1 and TRBJ1-1, with 7 bases lining up with TRBD1. CDR3 length: 15 amino acids. The V gene's germline CDR1 is SQVTM and CDR2 ANQGSEA. CDR3 region: CSVRQGWGMDTDAFF. Written as DNA, the CDR3 is TGCAGCGTAAGACAGGGATGGGGAATGGACACTGACGCTTTCTTT.

The chain has TRBV5-4 and TRBJ2-3, with a tentative D call TRBD1 (5 bases). The length of the CDR3 is 16 residues. Looked up from germline, CDR1 is SGHNT and CDR2 is YYREEE (reference sequence). Deletions cut 2 bases from V and 15 bases from J, with 28 bases between. The DNA of the CDR3 is TGTGCCAGCAGCTTCCCGGTGGTAGGGCAAGGGGATACACAATATTTT. Translation gives CASSFPVVGQGDTQYF.

As regards this clonotype: Lacking the conserved final phenylalanine or tryptophan, this CDR3 likely reflects a read error. It is unclear where the CDR3 begins or ends on the DNA, so no DNA is shown, and the CDR3 is as TCRdb lists it. The chain uses TRBV14 and TRBJ2-5; the table names TRBD2, a call not compared with the DNA. The germline V gene has CDR1 SGHDN and CDR2 FVKESK. The CDR3 has 16 residues if both end residues are counted. CDR3 loop: CASSRWTSGKQETQHL.

The rearrangement joins TRBV28 to TRBJ2-6; TRBD1 or TRBD2 may be the D gene (5 bases each). Trimming pared 4 bases from V and 7 bases from J, leaving 20 bases between. The CDR3 extends over 17 amino acids. Germline V gene sequence: CDR1 MDHEN, CDR2 SYDVKM. CDR3 region: CASSYGAGNSGANVLTF. The DNA of the CDR3 is TGTGCCAGCAGTTATGGGGCAGGGAATTCGGGAGCCAACGTCCTGACTTTC. The complete variable domain, with remaining parts taken from reference TRBV28 and TRBJ2-6, reads DVKVTQSSRYLVKRTGEKVFLECVQDMDHENMFWYRQDPGLGLRLIYFSYDVKMKEKGDIPEGYSVSREKKERFSLILESASTNQTSMYLCASSYGAGNSGANVLTFGAGSRLTVL.

This clonotype was found many times. This rearrangement joins TRBV5-5 to TRBJ2-5; D unresolved. The CDR3 totals 14 residues. Germline CDR1 is SGHKS and CDR2 is YYEKEE (reference sequence). V lost 2 bases to trimming and J lost 5 bases, with 13 bases between them. This chain's CDR3 is CASSLGYAWETQYF. The CDR3 DNA reads TGTGCCAGCAGCTTAGGGTACGCTTGGGAGACCCAGTACTTC.

V is TRBV20-1 and J is TRBJ2-7; 8 bases agree with TRBD2. The CDR3 consists of 15 residues. In germline, CDR1 is DFQATT, CDR2 SNEGSKA (reference sequence). This CDR3 reads CSAQGTGTSPYEQYV. CDR3 coding DNA: TGCAGTGCCCAAGGCACCGGGACTAGTCCCTACGAGCAGTACGTT.

To note about this clonotype: The conserved phenylalanine or tryptophan normally closing the CDR3 is absent here, so this likely arose from a read error. The rearrangement uses TRBV6-5 and TRBJ2-3, with 10 bases matching TRBD2. This CDR3 has 18 amino acids. With 0 bases clipped from V and 7 bases from J, the junction kept 13 bases outside the gene matches. Germline loops: CDR1 MNHEY, CDR2 SVGAGI. CDR3 in amino acids: CASSYSPSLAGRPYTQYI. The CDR3 DNA sequence: TGTGCCAGCAGTTACTCTCCATCACTAGCGGGAAGGCCTTATACGCAGTATATT.

Comment on this clonotype: A read error may account for a junction end that differs from germline. The rearrangement uses TRBV6-2 or TRBV6-3 and TRBJ2-1, with D perhaps TRBD2 (6 bases). Germline V gene data show CDR1 as MNHEY and CDR2 as SVGEGT. The CDR3 is made up of 14 amino acids. As DNA, the CDR3 is TGTGTCAGCAGTTACTCCGGTGGGGGGAGTGAGCAGTTCTTT. As protein: CVSSYSGGGSEQFF.

Comment on this clonotype: A read error is possible here, since a much larger clone lies one base away. The gene calls are TRBV28 and TRBJ2-7, with a weak D call TRBD2 (5 bases). The V and J ends lost 3 bases and 0 bases respectively, with 15 bases between them. The CDR3 has 16 amino acids. Germline lookup yields CDR1 MDHEN and CDR2 SYDVKM. As DNA, the CDR3 is TGTGCCAGCAGTTTCCGACCAGCGGAAAGCTCCTACGAGCAGTACTTC. Residues: CASSFRPAESSYEQYF.

This clonotype was picked up many times. The V call is TRBV6-5, the J call TRBJ1-2; 10 bases agree with TRBD1. This CDR3 is built from 14 residues. V lost 9 bases, J lost 5 bases, and 9 bases stayed unmatched. Germline V CDR1 and CDR2: MNHEY, SVGAGI. This chain's CDR3 is CASGGTGDGYGYTF. The CDR3 coding sequence is TGTGCCAGTGGAGGGACAGGGGACGGGTATGGCTACACCTTC.

Comment on this clonotype: An end of the junction differs from the germline gene, which may be a read error. The chain combines TRBV20-1 with TRBJ1-4; TRBD1 matches at 7 bases. The CDR3 length is 14 residues. Germline V CDR1 and CDR2: DFQATT, SNEGSKA (reference sequence). CDR3 sequence reads: CSARGTGIGEKLLF. The CDR3 nucleotides read TGCAGTGCTAGAGGGACAGGAATAGGGGAAAAACTACTTTTT.

Worth noting for this clonotype: As the CDR3 is not closed by the conserved phenylalanine or tryptophan, this likely results from a read error. It is unclear where the CDR3 begins or ends on the DNA, so no DNA is shown, and the CDR3 is as TCRdb lists it. The rearrangement joins TRBV20-1 to TRBJ2-2; the table's D gene call, TRBD2, was not cross checked with the DNA. Ends included, the CDR3 has 13 residues. CDR1 is DFQATT, CDR2 SNEGSKA, per germline (reference sequence). Here the CDR3 reads CSARVAGDGELVS.

Note on this clonotype: This may stem from a read error, because a much larger clone lies one nucleotide away. The chain combines TRBV28 with TRBJ2-3; the D gene is possibly TRBD2 (6 bases). The CDR3 consists of 15 residues. CDR1 and CDR2 from the germline V gene are MDHEN and SYDVKM. The CDR3 is CASSWTIPSTVTQYF. CDR3 DNA sequence: TGTGCCAGCAGTTGGACTATTCCCAGCACAGTTACGCAGTATTTT.

For this clonotype: A much larger clone differs from this one at a single base, so this may be a read error. The J gene is TRBJ1-5, the V gene TRBV2; 10 nucleotides match TRBD1. The germline V gene encodes CDR1 SNHLY and CDR2 FYNNEI. The CDR3 covers 16 residues. With V trimmed by 5 bases and J by 4 bases, 8 bases remained unmatched. The CDR3 nucleotides are TGTGCCAGCAGTCGGGACAGGGGTAGTAGAAATCAGCCCCAGCATTTT. This translates into CASSRDRGSRNQPQHF.

In regard to this clonotype: The junction shows a germline mismatch at one end, possibly a read error. V usage is TRBV6-5 and J usage is TRBJ2-7, with D perhaps TRBD1 (6 bases). Germline V gene lookup returns CDR1 MNHEY and CDR2 SVGAGI. The CDR3 length is 12 residues. The CDR3 here is CVSSPGAKEQYF. The DNA of the CDR3 is TGTGTCAGCAGTCCAGGGGCTAAAGAGCAGTACTTC.

Turning to this clonotype: No conserved phenylalanine or tryptophan ends this CDR3, so it is likely a read error. The J gene is TRBJ1-4, the V gene TRBV20-1, with 11 bases lining up with TRBD1. CDR3 length: 13 residues. CDR1 is DFQATT, CDR2 SNEGSKA, per germline (reference sequence). The DNA of the CDR3 is TGTAGTGCGGACAGGGGGCAAGGGGAAAAACTGTTTTGT. Translation: CSADRGQGEKLFC.

This chain connects TRBV20-1 to TRBJ1-5, with 8 bases matching TRBD1. CDR1 is DFQATT, CDR2 SNEGSKA, per germline (reference sequence). The CDR3 spans 14 residues. V was pared by 7 bases and J by 13 bases, with 18 bases of the junction left unmatched. DNA of the CDR3: TGCAGTGTGTCCTCTGGGACAGGCCTTCAGTCACAGCATTTT. It encodes CSVSSGTGLQSQHF.

A word on this clonotype: A much bigger clone sits one base away, suggesting this may be a read error. The gene calls are TRBV5-4 and TRBJ2-1; D is ambiguous. The CDR3 spans 13 residues. The germline CDR1 and CDR2 sequences are SGHNT and YYREEE (reference sequence). CDR3 residues: CTSSLGLRNERFF. CDR3 DNA: TGTACCAGCAGCTTGGGGTTAAGGAATGAGCGGTTCTTC.